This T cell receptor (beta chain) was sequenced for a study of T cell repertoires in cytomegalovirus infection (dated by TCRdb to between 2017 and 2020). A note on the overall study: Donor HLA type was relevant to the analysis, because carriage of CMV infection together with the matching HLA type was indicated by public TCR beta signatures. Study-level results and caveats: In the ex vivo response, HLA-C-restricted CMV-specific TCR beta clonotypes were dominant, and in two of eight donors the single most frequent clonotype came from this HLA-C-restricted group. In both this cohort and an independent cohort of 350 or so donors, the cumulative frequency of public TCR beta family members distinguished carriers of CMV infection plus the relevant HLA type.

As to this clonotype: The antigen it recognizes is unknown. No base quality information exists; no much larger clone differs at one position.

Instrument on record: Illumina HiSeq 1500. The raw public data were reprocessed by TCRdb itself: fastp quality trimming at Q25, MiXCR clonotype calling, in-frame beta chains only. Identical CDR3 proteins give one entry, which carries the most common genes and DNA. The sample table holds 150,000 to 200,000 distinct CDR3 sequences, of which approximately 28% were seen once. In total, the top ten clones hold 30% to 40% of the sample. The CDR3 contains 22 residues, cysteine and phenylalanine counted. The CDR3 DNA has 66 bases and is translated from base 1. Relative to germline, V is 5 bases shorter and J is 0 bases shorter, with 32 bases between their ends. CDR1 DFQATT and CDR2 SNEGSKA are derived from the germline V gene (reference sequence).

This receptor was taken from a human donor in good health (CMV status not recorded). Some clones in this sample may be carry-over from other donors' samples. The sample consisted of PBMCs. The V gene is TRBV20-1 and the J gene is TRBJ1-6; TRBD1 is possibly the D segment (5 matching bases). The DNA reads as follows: TGCAGTGCTTACCGGCTGTCCGGGGACGGCCCTGCGCTGAGCTCCTATAATTCACCCCTCCACTTT. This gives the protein CSAYRLSGDGPALSSYNSPLHF.